The 15 T cell receptor beta chains below come from one sample, sequenced in a study of blood T cells in healthy people across ages. Next came a second PCR, run for about 7 to 12 cycles, which used a sample-barcoded 5' primer along with a J-beta primer mix. From the 5' RACE reads, TCRdb called clonotypes with MiXCR, one entry per CDR3 protein. The table has 710,000 or so distinct CDR3 sequences, about 24% seen once; the top ten hold about 20%. The material sequenced was blood. These receptors were obtained from a man aged 65 to 85 in good health.

This chain connects TRBV20-1 to TRBJ1-1; D not resolved. This CDR3 has 13 amino acids. Germline CDR1 DFQATT, CDR2 SNEGSKA (reference sequence). The V end lost 6 bases, the J end lost 1 base, and 12 bases lay between the germline ends. CDR3 loop: CSAPGWENTEAFF. CDR3 sequence (DNA): TGCAGTGCACCGGGTTGGGAGAACACTGAAGCTTTCTTT.

The rearrangement joins TRBV5-1 to TRBJ2-1, with D unresolved. V shed 0 bases and J shed 8 bases, with 12 bases lying between them. The CDR3 runs to 14 residues. Germline CDR1 reads SGHRS; CDR2 reads YFSETQ. The CDR3 is CASSLEAGLDEQFF. In DNA form, the CDR3 reads TGCGCCAGCAGCTTGGAAGCAGGTCTCGATGAGCAGTTCTTC.

The V and J genes are TRBV3-1 and TRBJ2-6; D uncertain. Deletions cut 1 base from V and 1 base from J, with 11 bases between. Germline loops: CDR1 LGHDT, CDR2 YNNKEL (reference sequence). The CDR3 runs 17 residues. CDR3 DNA: TGTGCCAGCAGCCAAGGACAATGGGCTTCTGGGGCCAACGTCCTGACTTTC. Translation gives CASSQGQWASGANVLTF.

V usage is TRBV7-2 and J usage is TRBJ1-2; D is unresolved. V dropped 1 base and J dropped 4 bases, with 10 bases sitting between them. CDR1 SGHTA and CDR2 FQGNSA come from the germline V gene. This CDR3 comprises 14 residues. CDR3 coding DNA: TGTGCCAGCAGCTTAGACGGCGGACCCTATGGCTACACCTTC. Amino acids: CASSLDGGPYGYTF.

This clonotype was seen a handful of times. The chain links TRBV27 to TRBJ2-3, with D perhaps TRBD1 (5 bases). The germline CDR1 and CDR2 sequences are MNHEY and SMNVEV (reference sequence). The CDR3 covers 15 residues. V shed 1 base and J shed 2 bases, with 10 bases lying between them. The CDR3 spells CASSLWGSFTDTQYF. Written as DNA, the CDR3 is TGTGCCAGCAGTTTATGGGGCAGCTTCACAGATACGCAGTATTTT.

This clonotype has a handful of counts. V and J are TRBV27 and TRBJ2-1; no clear D. The DNA end is a closer match to TRBJ2-7, so the J assignment may be wrong. Germline V lookup: CDR1 MNHEY, CDR2 SMNVEV (reference sequence). This CDR3 region has 14 residues. The CDR3 sequence is CASSLSRAAVEQYV. The CDR3 DNA follows: TGTGCCAGCAGTTTATCAAGGGCGGCCGTGGAGCAGTACGTC.

The rearrangement links TRBV18 to TRBJ2-2; D tentatively reads TRBD1 or TRBD2 (5 bases each). With 2 bases removed from V and 5 bases from J, the gap between germline ends came to 12 bases. The CDR3 runs to 15 residues. Germline V gene data show CDR1 as KGHSH and CDR2 as LQKENI. The CDR3 spells CASSPSGALTGELFF. CDR3 DNA sequence: TGTGCCAGCTCACCATCCGGGGCCCTTACCGGGGAGCTGTTTTTT.

The chain has TRBV7-2 and TRBJ2-5; the match to TRBD1 covers 7 bases. V was clipped by 1 base and J by 11 bases; unmatched bases: 19. The CDR3 has 17 amino acids. Germline V gives CDR1 SGHTA, CDR2 FQGNSA. The CDR3 DNA follows: TGTGCCAGCAGCTTAGATTCCATAGGGGGCGCTGGAATGGGGCAGTACTTC. Amino acid sequence: CASSLDSIGGAGMGQYF.

The V gene is TRBV11-2, the J gene TRBJ2-2; tentative D call: TRBD1 (6 bases). V gave up 3 bases and J gave up 5 bases, with 13 bases separating them. CDR3 length equals 15 residues. Germline CDR1 and CDR2: SGHAT and FQNNGV. CDR3 protein: CASSFQGTGTGELFF. In nucleotides, the CDR3 is TGTGCCAGCAGCTTTCAGGGGACGGGGACCGGGGAGCTGTTTTTT.

V and J are TRBV7-2 and TRBJ1-1; TRBD1 matches at 7 bases. There are 13 residues in the CDR3. CDR1 is SGHTA, CDR2 FQGNSA, per germline. V dropped 6 bases and J dropped 6; count of bases not matched to a gene: 7. The DNA for the CDR3 is TGTGCCAGCAGGTCTGGACAGGCCGCTGAAGCTTTCTTT. Translating gives CASRSGQAAEAFF.

This clonotype was counted many times. The V and J genes are TRBV29-1 and TRBJ1-5; D remains ambiguous. The germline gives CDR1 SQVTM, CDR2 ANQGSEA. This CDR3 is 13 amino acids long. Trimming shortened V by 4 bases and J by 0 bases, and 7 bases separated the two germline ends. The CDR3 nucleotides read TGCAGCGTTGCGTATAATAGCAATCAGCCCCAGCATTTT. Its translation: CSVAYNSNQPQHF.

The rearrangement links TRBV6-1 to TRBJ2-2, with 7 bases aligning to TRBD2. J lost 0 bases, V lost 9 bases, and 4 bases had no gene match. Per the germline V gene, CDR1 is MNHNS and CDR2 is SASEGT. The CDR3 runs to 14 residues. The CDR3, as DNA: TGTGCCAGTAGAGCGGGACCGAACACCGGGGAGCTGTTTTTT. The encoded protein is CASRAGPNTGELFF.

The chain carries TRBV6-5 and TRBJ1-2; TRBD1 might be the D (5 bases). The CDR3 runs to 15 residues. Trimming removed 7 bases at V and 5 bases at J, with 20 bases between. Germline V gene data show CDR1 as MNHEY and CDR2 as SVGAGI. The CDR3 nucleotides are TGTGCCAGCACCAACTCCTTAGGGGCCGGGTATGGCTACACCTTC. Protein: CASTNSLGAGYGYTF.

The chain carries TRBV12-3 or TRBV12-4 and TRBJ2-7; 7 bases are shared with TRBD1. This CDR3 contains 13 residues. J lost 6 bases, V lost 1 base, and 3 bases had no gene match. CDR3 sequence reads: CASSLGQGSEQYV. CDR3 coding DNA: TGTGCCAGCAGTTTAGGACAGGGCAGCGAGCAGTACGTC.

V is TRBV20-1 and J is TRBJ2-5; the D gene could be TRBD1 or TRBD2 (5 bases each). The J call is uncertain, as TRBJ2-1 better fits the DNA end. The CDR3 is 14 residues long. The germline V gene has CDR1 DFQATT and CDR2 SNEGSKA (reference sequence). This CDR3 reads CSARDPHRTDEQFF. DNA for the CDR3: TGCAGTGCTAGAGACCCCCACAGGACTGATGAGCAGTTCTTC.